The 26 T cell receptor beta chains below come from one sample, sequenced in a study of blood T cell repertoires in COVID-19. Sequencing was performed with immunoSEQ multiplex PCR; in TCRdb, only in-frame clones are kept and a portion is missing. The data contain some 180,000 clones, around 86% of them seen just once; the ten biggest clones take up around 7%. Sequencing used peripheral blood. These receptors came from a middle-aged man with acute or convalescent COVID-19.

V gene TRBV5-1 combines with J gene TRBJ1-1; D is unresolved. Germline V gives CDR1 SGHRS, CDR2 YFSETQ. CDR3 length: 15 residues. V was shortened by 0 bases and J by 5 bases, with 14 bases between the two germline ends. CDR3 DNA: TGCGCCAGCAGCTTGGATGGGCGGGCGTGGACTGAAGCTTTCTTT. This encodes CASSLDGRAWTEAFF.

With respect to this clone: One junction end does not reproduce the germline sequence, and a read error may be involved. The chain employs TRBV11-2 and TRBJ2-3, with 7 bases that match TRBD2. The CDR3 totals 15 residues. Germline CDR1 is SGHAT and CDR2 is FQNNGV. CDR3 amino acids: CASSFGGLAVTSGNF. The CDR3 DNA follows: TGTGCCAGCAGCTTCGGAGGGCTAGCGGTCACCTCGGGGAATTTT.

This chain links TRBV4-3 with TRBJ1-6; D is unclear. Trimming took 1 base from V and 6 from J, leaving 7 bases between them. The germline CDR1 and CDR2 sequences are LGHNA and YSLEER. The CDR3 length is 14 residues. The CDR3 spells CASSQGPFNSPLHF. For the CDR3, the DNA is TGCGCCAGCAGCCAAGGTCCGTTTAATTCACCCCTCCACTTT.

The rearrangement uses TRBV30 and TRBJ2-7; 7 nucleotides agree with TRBD1. There are 15 residues in the CDR3. Germline CDR1 GTSNPN, CDR2 SVGIG (reference sequence). The V gene end was trimmed by 2 bases and the J gene end by 0 bases; junction bases not matched to a gene: 7. The CDR3 reads CAWSPRQGDSYEQYF. The DNA of the CDR3 is TGTGCCTGGAGTCCCAGACAGGGAGACTCCTACGAGCAGTACTTC.

V gene TRBV5-1 combines with J gene TRBJ1-2; D unresolved. Germline V lookup: CDR1 SGHRS, CDR2 YFSETQ. The CDR3 runs 17 residues. Trimming removed 6 bases at V and 8 bases at J, with 29 bases between. CDR3 sequence reads: CASNPSFRMDGPGGYTF. The CDR3 nucleotides read TGCGCCAGCAACCCCTCCTTCCGTATGGACGGGCCGGGAGGCTACACCTTC.

The chain couples TRBV7-2 to TRBJ1-2; no reliable D call. V was pared by 0 bases and J by 5 bases, with 22 bases between. The CDR3 has 18 residues. CDR1 is SGHTA and CDR2 is FQGNSA in the germline V gene. DNA of the CDR3: TGTGCCAGCAGCTTAGCCCCACCCGACACAGACGCCCTGTATGGCTACACCTTC. This translates into CASSLAPPDTDALYGYTF.

This sequence joins TRBV3-1 (or the pseudogene TRBV3-2) and TRBJ2-2, with D perhaps matching TRBD2 (6 bases). This CDR3 is built from 16 residues. Germline assignment: CDR1 LGHDT and CDR2 YNNKEL (reference sequence). V was clipped by 4 bases and J by 1 base, with 13 bases between them. The CDR3 region has the DNA TGTGCCAGCAGCCCCCTTAGCGGACTGAACACCGGGGAGCTGTTTTTT. It translates to CASSPLSGLNTGELFF.

This chain links TRBV5-1 with TRBJ2-2; no clear D gene. Trimming pared 1 base from V and 0 bases from J, leaving 10 bases between. The length of the CDR3 is 16 residues. The germline V gene has CDR1 SGHRS and CDR2 YFSETQ. For the CDR3, the DNA is TGCGCCAGCAGCTTGTTTGGAGCCTCGAACACCGGGGAGCTGTTTTTT. This codes for CASSLFGASNTGELFF.

The chain has TRBV25-1 and TRBJ1-1, with TRBD1 as a possible D gene (6 bases). CDR3 size: 15 residues. From germline, CDR1 is MGHDK and CDR2 SYGVNS. V lost 4 bases and J 0 bases, leaving 12 bases between the germline ends. The CDR3 reads CASSGTAPMNTEAFF. DNA for the CDR3: TGTGCCAGCAGTGGGACAGCGCCCATGAACACTGAAGCTTTCTTT.

V gene TRBV5-1 combines with J gene TRBJ1-2; D uncertain. Germline V CDR1 and CDR2: SGHRS, YFSETQ. This CDR3 has 14 amino acids. The ends were cut back, 0 bases at V and 4 bases at J, with 10 bases in the middle. This chain's CDR3 is CASSLGADPYGYTF. DNA for the CDR3: TGCGCCAGCAGCTTGGGGGCAGACCCCTATGGCTACACCTTC.

This chain uses TRBV10-1 with TRBJ2-2; TRBD1 might be the D (5 bases). Looked up from germline, CDR1 is WNHNN and CDR2 is SYGVQD (reference sequence). Trimming left V 4 bases short and J 5 bases short, with 17 bases between. This CDR3 region has 16 residues. CDR3 amino acids: CASSGTPGSATGELFF. The CDR3 bases are TGCGCCAGCAGTGGAACGCCAGGGTCAGCTACCGGGGAGCTGTTTTTT.

The chain joins TRBV19 to TRBJ1-4; the D is unclear. Trimming removed 9 bases at V and 2 bases at J, with 13 bases between. Germline V gives CDR1 LNHDA, CDR2 SQIVND (reference sequence). This CDR3 has 14 residues. The CDR3 nucleotides read TGTGCCAGCAGACATGCGGGGACTAATGAAAAACTGTTTTTT. As protein: CASRHAGTNEKLFF.

This sequence joins TRBV12-5 and TRBJ2-7, with 9 bases lining up with TRBD1. From germline, CDR1 is LGHNT and CDR2 FRNRAP. CDR3 length equals 14 residues. J gave up 6 bases and V 4 bases, and 7 bases lay outside the gene matches. In DNA form, the CDR3 reads TGTGCTAGTGGTTCTACCGGGACAGGGCGCGAGCAGTACTTC. This sequence encodes CASGSTGTGREQYF.

This chain joins TRBV9 and TRBJ2-5, with 9 bases aligning to TRBD1. Germline V gene data show CDR1 as SGDLS and CDR2 as YYNGEE. The CDR3 runs 15 residues. J was trimmed by 3 bases and V by 2 bases; bases with no gene match: 5. Written as DNA, the CDR3 is TGTGCCAGCAGCGTTCGTACAGGGGGCGAAGAGACCCAGTACTTC. It specifies CASSVRTGGEETQYF.

There are many counts of this clone. The chain links TRBV1 to TRBJ1-4; the listed D gene, TRBD1, was not tested against the DNA. TRBV1 is a known pseudogene. This CDR3 contains 16 residues. CDR3 sequence: CTSSQEAPGGGEKLFF. In DNA, the CDR3 is TGCACCAGCAGCCAAGAAGCGCCAGGGGGAGGAGAAAAACTGTTTTTT.

This clone was seen repeatedly, ten times or more. The chain carries TRBV4-1 and TRBJ2-1; TRBD2 is a possible D gene (6 bases). The CDR3 runs 14 residues. Looked up from germline, CDR1 is MGHRA and CDR2 is YSYEKL. Trimming cost V 4 bases and J 0 bases, with 7 bases left between them. CDR3 DNA sequence: TGCGCCAGCAGCCCGACTAGCTCCTACAATGAGCAGTTCTTC. Protein: CASSPTSSYNEQFF.

The gene calls are TRBV14 and TRBJ1-1; D is ambiguous. CDR3 length: 14 amino acids. Trimming took off 1 base at V and 5 bases at J, with 11 bases between the two ends. Germline CDR1 SGHDN, CDR2 FVKESK. CDR3 bases: TGTGCCAGCAGCCAAGTGGACTCGAAGACTGAAGCTTTCTTT. It is translated as CASSQVDSKTEAFF.

The CDR3 nucleotides are TGCGCCAGCAGCTTAGGACAGACCGAGCAGTTCTTC. Amino acids: CASSLGQTEQFF. J is TRBJ2-1 and V is TRBV4-3; TRBD1 might be the D (6 bases). CDR1 LGHNA and CDR2 YSLEER come from the germline V gene. The CDR3 contains 12 residues. The V and J ends lost 5 bases and 10 bases respectively, with 12 bases between them.

V and J are TRBV4-3 and TRBJ1-6; D is perhaps TRBD1 (6 bases). V was shortened by 7 bases and J by 13 bases, with 14 bases between the two germline ends. Germline lookup yields CDR1 LGHNA and CDR2 YSLEER. There are 12 residues in the CDR3. Here the CDR3 reads CASNLDRGPLHF. The CDR3 DNA reads TGCGCCAGCAACCTGGACAGAGGCCCCCTCCACTTT.

This chain joins TRBV19 and TRBJ1-1, with D possibly matching TRBD1 (6 bases). V lost 3 bases to trimming and J lost 5 bases, with 13 bases between them. The germline CDR1 and CDR2 sequences are LNHDA and SQIVND (reference sequence). The length of the CDR3 is 14 residues. CDR3 amino acids: CASSMVRGETEAFF. The CDR3, as DNA: TGTGCCAGTAGTATGGTCAGGGGTGAGACTGAAGCTTTCTTT.

The gene calls are TRBV11-3 and TRBJ1-4; no clear D gene. There are 17 residues in the CDR3. Trimming took off 6 bases at V and 0 bases at J, with 17 bases between the two ends. The V gene's germline CDR1 is SGHNT and CDR2 YENEEA. This CDR3 is CASSRGSRDATNEKLFF. In DNA form, the CDR3 reads TGTGCCAGCAGTCGGGGAAGTAGGGATGCAACTAATGAAAAACTGTTTTTT.

The chain employs TRBV7-9 and TRBJ2-2; the match to TRBD1 covers 8 bases. CDR3 size: 14 residues. Trimming cost V 5 bases and J 5 bases; bases outside gene matches: 4. CDR1 is SEHNR and CDR2 is FQNEAQ in the germline V gene (reference sequence). CDR3 DNA sequence: TGTGCCAGCAGCCCAGGGGGCTGGACCGGGGAGCTGTTTTTT. This gives the protein CASSPGGWTGELFF. Combining the CDR3 with reference TRBV7-9 and TRBJ2-2 gives the whole variable domain DTGVSQNPRHKITKRGQNVTFRCDPISEHNRLYWYRQTLGQGPEFLTYFQNEAQLEKSRLLSDRFSAERPKGSFSTLEIQRTEQGDSAMYLCASSPGGWTGELFFGEGSRLTVL.

This clone was counted a few times. This sequence joins TRBV4-1 and TRBJ2-3; maybe TRBD1 (6 bases). The CDR3 has 15 residues. V shed 5 bases and J shed 8 bases, with 20 bases lying between them. Germline lookup yields CDR1 MGHRA and CDR2 YSYEKL. Written as DNA, the CDR3 is TGCGCCAGCAGCGTTCGGGACACCCCCGCTCTTACGCAGTATTTT. Translating it yields CASSVRDTPALTQYF.

V gene TRBV2 combines with J gene TRBJ1-5, with a tentative D call TRBD1 (5 bases). Germline assignment: CDR1 SNHLY and CDR2 FYNNEI. Deletions cut 6 bases from V and 3 bases from J, with 9 bases between. The CDR3 is 13 amino acids. The DNA for the CDR3 is TGTGCCAGCAGCCGACAGTCCAATCAGCCCCAGCATTTT. It is translated as CASSRQSNQPQHF. The full variable domain, its missing parts supplied by reference TRBV2 and TRBJ1-5, is EPEVTQTPSHQVTQMGQEVILRCVPISNHLYFYWYRQILGQKVEFLVSFYNNEISEKSEIFDDQFSVERPDGSNFTLKIRSTKLEDSAMYFCASSRQSNQPQHFGDGTRLSIL.

The V call is TRBV5-6, the J call TRBJ1-1, with D perhaps TRBD1 (5 bases). The germline V gene encodes CDR1 SGHDT and CDR2 YYEEEE. This CDR3 spans 12 amino acids. Between the trimmed V and J ends, which lost 4 bases and 4 bases, there was a span of 8 bases. DNA of the CDR3: TGTGCCAGCAGCGCGGGGGGCACTGAAGCTTTCTTT. It encodes CASSAGGTEAFF.

V usage is TRBV28 and J usage is TRBJ1-2; TRBD1 might be the D (5 bases). The CDR3 loop spans 15 amino acids. The V and J ends lost 4 bases and 0 bases respectively, with 12 bases between them. The germline V gene has CDR1 MDHEN and CDR2 SYDVKM. The CDR3 here is CASSSAGTANYGYTF. The CDR3 nucleotides are TGTGCCAGCAGTTCAGCGGGGACGGCTAACTATGGCTACACCTTC.